These 7 T cell receptor beta chains were all obtained from the same sample, sequenced in a study of blood T cell repertoires in COVID-19. This table comes from immunoSEQ multiplex PCR, and its TCRdb copy is limited to in-frame clones, with some not included. This table has more than 110,000 clones, approximately 90% appearing once. What was sequenced was peripheral blood. These receptors all come from a man aged 60 to 75 with active or convalescent COVID-19.

The V gene is TRBV28, the J gene TRBJ1-2; D remains ambiguous. Germline values: CDR1 MDHEN, CDR2 SYDVKM. V was cut by 2 bases and J by 5 bases, with 15 bases left in between. This CDR3 has 15 amino acids. The CDR3: CASSLPNAGNYGYTF. DNA for the CDR3: TGTGCCAGCAGTTTACCCAATGCGGGGAATTATGGCTACACCTTC.

V usage is TRBV28 and J usage is TRBJ2-7, with 8 positions matching TRBD1. The J segment lost 4 bases and the V segment lost 6 bases, leaving 8 bases of the junction unmatched. Germline V gene lookup returns CDR1 MDHEN and CDR2 SYDVKM. This CDR3 comprises 14 residues. The CDR3 nucleotides read TGTGCCAGCAGAAGGGGGCAGGGGGCTTACGAGCAGTACTTC. Translation: CASRRGQGAYEQYF. The full variable domain, completed using reference TRBV28 and TRBJ2-7, is DVKVTQSSRYLVKRTGEKVFLECVQDMDHENMFWYRQDPGLGLRLIYFSYDVKMKEKGDIPEGYSVSREKKERFSLILESASTNQTSMYLCASRRGQGAYEQYFGPGTRLTVT.

The CDR3 bases are TGTGCCAGCAGCTTGGAACAGGGGGCAAGCGAGCAGTACTTC. Translated: CASSLEQGASEQYF. The V gene is TRBV5-4, the J gene TRBJ2-7, with 9 bases fitting TRBD1. Per the germline V gene, CDR1 is SGHNT and CDR2 is YYREEE (reference sequence). This CDR3 has 14 residues. V lost 0 bases to trimming and J lost 6 bases; unmatched junction nucleotides: 4.

This clone showed up just a few times. For the CDR3, the DNA is TGTGCCTGGAGGCGGGATTCGAACACCGGGGAGCTGTTTTTT. Protein product: CAWRRDSNTGELFF. The rearrangement links TRBV30 to TRBJ2-2; D may be TRBD2 (6 bases). This CDR3 is 14 amino acids long. V was clipped by 3 bases and J by 0 bases, with 8 bases between them. Germline CDR1 is GTSNPN and CDR2 is SVGIG (reference sequence).

The chain couples TRBV27 to TRBJ1-6; no clear D gene. Germline V gene data show CDR1 as MNHEY and CDR2 as SMNVEV (reference sequence). The CDR3 has 16 residues. The V end lost 4 bases, the J end lost 8 bases, and 18 bases lay between the germline ends. CDR3 loop: CASSSRVGGSDSPLHF. In DNA, the CDR3 is TGTGCCAGCAGTTCCCGCGTGGGCGGGAGCGATTCACCCCTCCACTTT.

J is TRBJ2-7 and V is TRBV5-1; no firm D call. This CDR3 region has 12 residues. Germline V gene lookup returns CDR1 SGHRS and CDR2 YFSETQ. Trimming removed 5 bases from V and 0 bases from J, with 6 bases in between. The CDR3 sequence: CASSQVSYEQYF. CDR3 bases: TGCGCCAGCAGTCAGGTCTCCTACGAGCAGTACTTC.

The chain carries TRBV5-1 and TRBJ1-5, with D perhaps TRBD1 (6 bases). Trimming removed 0 bases at V and 5 bases at J, with 12 bases between. The germline V gene has CDR1 SGHRS and CDR2 YFSETQ. There are 15 residues in the CDR3. The CDR3 DNA sequence: TGCGCCAGCAGCTTGGAGGGGGGGCTTCATCAGCCCCAGCATTTT. Translation gives CASSLEGGLHQPQHF.